The sequence of this T cell receptor beta chain was determined in a study of Graves' ophthalmopathy and Graves' hyperthyroidism. Findings of the study overall: This model predicted ophthalmopathy progression (sensitivity about 67%, specificity around 72%).

Other autoimmune disease, uncontrolled infection, pregnancy and lactation led to exclusion. This clonotype was seen only a few times. Antigen unknown. For repertoire sequencing, the TCR beta CDR3 regions were amplified from RNA transcripts. HTBI primers served in a first-round RT-PCR, which a second-round multiplex PCR followed. From the multiplex PCR reads, TCRdb called clonotypes with MiXCR, one entry per CDR3 protein. The sample has around 1,000,000 distinct CDR3 sequences; approximately 35% are singletons. The germline V and J ends were trimmed by 10 bases and 1 base, with 4 bases remaining between them. Germline-derived CDR1 and CDR2 are SNHLY and FYNNEI. The CDR3 is 10 amino acids.

The clonotype originates from an adult man with Graves' hyperthyroidism. The sequenced material came from peripheral blood or thyroid tissue (not recorded which). The V gene is TRBV2, the J gene TRBJ2-5; no clear D. CDR3 loop: CATPQETQYF. DNA of the CDR3: TGTGCCACTCCCCAAGAGACCCAGTACTTC.